The clone carrying this TCR beta chain was observed many times. As yet, its antigen is unknown. This sample is part of a study of CD8+CD57+ T cells in acquired aplastic anemia. Study-wide context: The mean DNA yield obtained from sorted CD4+ and CD8+ cells came to roughly 3 ug. General study results and limits: Researchers report that around 30 CD8+ CDR3 sequences appeared in both patients and controls. No significant patient-versus-control difference appeared in CD8+ Simpson's diversity.

In patients chosen for sequencing, flow cytometry had shown CD8+CD57+ cell expansion. By the time of blood sampling, patients had still received no therapy. For CDR3 and TCR beta VDJ profiling, genomic DNA was the template used. TCRdb used MiXCR to reprocess the reads, holding one entry per CDR3 protein. The sample holds fewer than 250,000 distinct CDR3 sequences, 40% to 50% seen once. Sequenced material: sorted CD4+, CD8+, or CD8+CD57+ T cells (not recorded which) from PBMCs. The sequence came from a human donor with aplastic anemia.

The CDR3 spells CASSLGTSEAFF. DNA of the CDR3: TGTGCCAGCAGCCTCGGGACTTCTGAAGCTTTCTTT. V gene TRBV7-9 combines with J gene TRBJ1-1; perhaps TRBD1 as D (5 bases). The CDR3 covers 12 residues. The germline V gene has CDR1 SEHNR and CDR2 FQNEAQ (reference sequence). Trimming cost V 5 bases and J 6 bases, with 10 bases left between them. Full variable domain (outside the CDR3, taken from reference TRBV7-9 and TRBJ1-1): DTGVSQNPRHKITKRGQNVTFRCDPISEHNRLYWYRQTLGQGPEFLTYFQNEAQLEKSRLLSDRFSAERPKGSFSTLEIQRTEQGDSAMYLCASSLGTSEAFFGQGTRLTVV.